Below, 15 T cell receptor beta chains from the same sample are listed, as sequenced in a study of T cell changes during pregnancy in multiple sclerosis. Only in-frame clones appear in the TCRdb table, and some are missing; sequencing was by immunoSEQ multiplex PCR. The sample consists of about 58,000 clones, 93% of them appearing once. The sequencing here drew on CD8+ T cells from peripheral blood mononuclear cells, taken in the second trimester of pregnancy. These receptors all stem from a female donor with multiple sclerosis, enrolled in a pregnancy study.

This clone has a single count. At one of its ends the junction is not consistent with the germline gene, which may arise from a read error. The chain is built from TRBV6-1 and TRBJ1-5; weak D call: TRBD1 (5 bases). The CDR3 totals 14 residues. CDR1 and CDR2 (germline): MNHNS, SASEGT. The CDR3 region has the DNA TGTGCCAGCAGTGAAAATTGGGACCGGGGGGATCAGGATTTT. Its protein product is CASSENWDRGDQDF.

Here the CDR3 reads CASSRQGAAYGYTF. CDR3 nucleotides: TGCGCCAGCAGCCGACAGGGGGCGGCCTATGGCTACACCTTC. The chain has TRBV4-1 and TRBJ1-2, with TRBD1 identical over 10 bases. Germline CDR1 MGHRA, CDR2 YSYEKL. J lost 4 bases, V lost 4 bases, and 3 bases had no gene match. The CDR3 extends over 14 amino acids.

J is TRBJ2-5 and V is TRBV13; TRBD1 agrees at 11 bases. The J segment lost 5 bases and the V segment lost 0 bases, leaving 5 bases of the junction unmatched. In germline, CDR1 is PRHDT, CDR2 FYEKMQ (reference sequence). The CDR3 spans 16 residues. CDR3 sequence: CASSLGDRGPRETQYF. The CDR3 bases are TGTGCCAGCAGCTTAGGGGACAGGGGGCCTAGGGAGACCCAGTACTTC.

The chain uses TRBV28 and TRBJ1-2; D call uncertain. Germline V gives CDR1 MDHEN, CDR2 SYDVKM. The CDR3 is made up of 13 amino acids. Trimming took off 6 bases at V and 5 bases at J, with 13 bases between the two ends. The CDR3 spells CASSPPSGYGYTF. As DNA, the CDR3 is TGTGCCAGCAGCCCACCGAGTGGTTATGGCTACACCTTC.

The chain uses TRBV7-3 and TRBJ2-1; 7 bases match TRBD2. The CDR3 totals 13 residues. Looked up from germline, CDR1 is SGHTA and CDR2 is FQGTGA. Trimming removed 5 bases from V and 5 bases from J; junction bases left unmatched: 3. CDR3 loop: CASSRGGHNEQFF. The CDR3 bases are TGTGCCAGCAGCAGGGGAGGGCACAATGAGCAGTTCTTC.

V and J are TRBV19 and TRBJ1-2; 7 bases are a match to TRBD1. Unmatched junction bases numbered 9, after V lost 9 bases and J lost 2 bases. This CDR3 is built from 14 residues. Per germline, CDR1 LNHDA and CDR2 SQIVND (reference sequence). CDR3 amino acids: CASRGTATNYGYTF. The CDR3 DNA follows: TGTGCCAGCCGAGGGACAGCAACGAACTATGGCTACACCTTC.

The chain uses TRBV7-2 and TRBJ2-7; unclear D gene. Germline values: CDR1 SGHTA, CDR2 FQGNSA. The V and J ends lost 1 base and 0 bases respectively, with 7 bases between them. CDR3 length: 14 residues. CDR3 nucleotide sequence: TGTGCCAGCAGCTTAGTAGACAACTCCTACGAGCAGTACTTC. The encoded protein is CASSLVDNSYEQYF.

The V call is TRBV10-3, the J call TRBJ1-1, with TRBD1 matching 10 bases. V was clipped by 6 bases and J by 0 bases; unmatched bases: 1. This CDR3 comprises 14 residues. Germline V lookup: CDR1 ENHRY, CDR2 SYGVKD. For the CDR3, the DNA is TGTGCCATCAGCGGACAGGGGGTGAACACTGAAGCTTTCTTT. Its protein is CAISGQGVNTEAFF.

J is TRBJ2-1 and V is TRBV27; 9 bases line up with TRBD2. The trim removed 2 bases at V and 2 bases at J, leaving 4 bases unmatched. Germline V gene data show CDR1 as MNHEY and CDR2 as SMNVEV (reference sequence). The CDR3 has 16 residues. In DNA, the CDR3 is TGTGCCAGCAGTTTAGAACTAGCGGGTCCCTACAATGAGCAGTTCTTC. Protein product: CASSLELAGPYNEQFF.

In its sample, this clone was seen a few times. This chain joins TRBV19 and TRBJ1-3; no clear D gene. This CDR3 region has 14 residues. The V end lost 5 bases, the J end lost 0 bases, and 8 bases lay between the germline ends. Germline assignment: CDR1 LNHDA and CDR2 SQIVND (reference sequence). The CDR3 protein is CASSLPDSGNTIYF. In DNA form, the CDR3 reads TGTGCCAGTAGTTTACCAGACTCTGGAAACACCATATATTTT. Supplemented by reference TRBV19 and TRBJ1-3, the full variable domain reads DGGITQSPKYLFRKEGQNVTLSCEQNLNHDAMYWYRQDPGQGLRLIYYSQIVNDFQKGDIAEGYSVSREKKESFPLTVTSAQKNPTAFYLCASSLPDSGNTIYFGEGSWLTVV.

The J gene is TRBJ2-5, the V gene TRBV19, with 7 nucleotides matching TRBD1. Germline-derived CDR1 and CDR2 are LNHDA and SQIVND (reference sequence). This CDR3 is 15 amino acids long. The junction had 8 bases not matched to a gene; V was cut back by 5 bases and J by 2 bases. This CDR3 reads CASSWTGRGQETQYF. The CDR3 DNA sequence: TGTGCCAGTAGTTGGACAGGACGGGGACAAGAGACCCAGTACTTC.

Here the CDR3 reads CASSPGGSYNEQFF. As DNA, the CDR3 is TGCGCCAGCAGCCCCGGAGGATCCTACAATGAGCAGTTCTTC. V is TRBV5-1 and J is TRBJ2-1; tentative D call: TRBD2 (5 bases). Trimming stripped 4 bases from V and 1 base from J, with 9 bases between. This CDR3 is 14 amino acids long. In germline, CDR1 is SGHRS, CDR2 YFSETQ.

V gene TRBV6-5 combines with J gene TRBJ2-5; D may be TRBD1 (5 bases). The germline V gene encodes CDR1 MNHEY and CDR2 SVGAGI. This CDR3 is 14 amino acids long. Between the trimmed V and J ends, which lost 2 bases and 3 bases, there was a span of 10 bases. CDR3 sequence reads: CASSYGAGKETQYF. The CDR3 DNA reads TGTGCCAGCAGTTACGGGGCCGGCAAAGAGACCCAGTACTTC.

V is TRBV6-4 and J is TRBJ1-2; 7 nucleotides line up with TRBD1. There are 14 residues in the CDR3. The germline V gene encodes CDR1 MRHNA and CDR2 SNTAGT. V trimming: 4 bases; J trimming: 4 bases; junction bases outside the gene matches: 6. CDR3 sequence (DNA): TGTGCCAGCAGTGCCGACAGGGCCTCCTATGGCTACACCTTC. This sequence encodes CASSADRASYGYTF.

The chain employs TRBV7-7 and TRBJ2-1; 9 bases align to TRBD1. Germline V gives CDR1 SSHAT, CDR2 FNYEAQ (reference sequence). The CDR3 has 15 residues. Losses at the gene ends were 1 base for V and 4 bases for J; bases not matched to a gene: 2. CDR3 in amino acids: CASSLGQGEYNEQFF. The DNA of the CDR3 is TGTGCCAGCAGCTTAGGACAGGGGGAATACAATGAGCAGTTCTTC. Filled out from reference TRBV7-7 and TRBJ2-1, the complete variable domain reads GAGVSQSPRYKVTKRGQDVTLRCDPISSHATLYWYQQALGQGPEFLTYFNYEAQPDKSGLPSDRFSAERPEGSISTLTIQRTEQRDSAMYRCASSLGQGEYNEQFFGPGTRLTVL.